The 22 T cell receptor beta chains listed next were all sequenced from one sample in a study of control samples from healthy donors and cancer patients. The repertoire was sequenced with immunoSEQ multiplex PCR; TCRdb's copy has only in-frame clones and lacks some. The sample has 130,000 to 150,000 clones, approximately 91% seen once. The sequenced sample was blood. These receptors came from a man aged 25-45 years in good health.

V gene TRBV13 combines with J gene TRBJ1-1; no clear D. The CDR3 length is 11 residues. The V and J ends lost 8 bases and 8 bases respectively, with 12 bases between them. Germline CDR1 PRHDT, CDR2 FYEKMQ (reference sequence). The CDR3 DNA follows: TGTGCCAGCCCCAAATGTAGGGAAGCTTTCTTT. Its protein product is CASPKCREAFF.

The J gene is TRBJ2-1, the V gene TRBV4-1; no clear D. The V and J ends lost 6 bases and 0 bases respectively, with 12 bases between them. The germline V gene encodes CDR1 MGHRA and CDR2 YSYEKL. CDR3 length equals 15 residues. The CDR3 DNA reads as TGCGCCAGCAGTCGGCAGACACTCTCCTACAATGAGCAGTTCTTC. This translates into CASSRQTLSYNEQFF.

This CDR3 reads CASSLYEGLEAFF. DNA for the CDR3: TGTGCCAGCAGCTTGTATGAGGGTCTTGAAGCTTTCTTT. The chain links TRBV5-5 to TRBJ1-1; D unresolved. CDR1 is SGHKS, CDR2 YYEKEE, per germline (reference sequence). The ends were cut back, 1 base at V and 7 bases at J, with 11 bases in the middle. The length of the CDR3 is 13 residues.

The V and J genes are TRBV7-9 and TRBJ1-2, with 7 bases aligning to TRBD1. V was clipped by 5 bases and J by 7 bases; unmatched bases: 13. This CDR3 has 15 residues. The V gene's germline CDR1 is SEHNR and CDR2 FQNEAQ (reference sequence). The CDR3, as DNA: TGTGCCAGCAGCCTCCTCGAGACAGGGCGGCGTGGCTACACCTTC. Protein product: CASSLLETGRRGYTF.

The chain has TRBV7-6 and TRBJ2-1; a possible D gene is TRBD1 (6 bases). CDR1 and CDR2 (germline): SGHVS, FNYEAQ. CDR3 length equals 18 residues. V was clipped by 5 bases and J by 6 bases, with 26 bases between them. CDR3 region: CASSPRGVWGHLSNEQFF. CDR3 coding DNA: TGTGCCAGCAGCCCCCGGGGAGTCTGGGGGCACTTGAGCAATGAGCAGTTCTTC.

The chain links TRBV5-6 to TRBJ1-2; D may be TRBD1 (6 bases). V dropped 4 bases and J dropped 5 bases, with 12 bases sitting between them. Looked up from germline, CDR1 is SGHDT and CDR2 is YYEEEE. The CDR3 covers 13 residues. The CDR3 region is CASSATGTYGYTF. For the CDR3, the DNA is TGTGCCAGCAGCGCCACAGGGACGTATGGCTACACCTTC.

In its sample, this clone was seen once. The rearrangement links TRBV6-5 to TRBJ2-3, with a weak D call TRBD2 (5 bases). Looked up from germline, CDR1 is MNHEY and CDR2 is SVGAGI. The V end was cut by 6 bases, the J end by 2 bases, with 9 bases between. The CDR3 is 13 residues long. CDR3 sequence reads: CASSLDYTDTQYF. In DNA, the CDR3 is TGTGCCAGCAGCCTAGACTACACAGATACGCAGTATTTT.

The chain uses TRBV7-8 and TRBJ1-5; tentative D call: TRBD1 (5 bases). This CDR3 spans 14 amino acids. CDR1 is SGHVS, CDR2 FQNEAQ, per germline. Deletions cut 5 bases from V and 7 bases from J, with 15 bases between. CDR3 residues: CASSGSGSRQPQHF. The CDR3 bases are TGTGCCAGCAGCGGATCAGGGTCCCGGCAGCCCCAGCATTTT.

The rearrangement uses TRBV18 and TRBJ2-3; TRBD2 is a possible D gene (6 bases). Deletions cut 4 bases from V and 6 bases from J, with 14 bases between. The CDR3 totals 14 residues. Germline assignment: CDR1 KGHSH and CDR2 LQKENI. CDR3 nucleotide sequence: TGTGCCAGCTCACTCGGGGATGGAGGGGATACGCAGTATTTT. This sequence encodes CASSLGDGGDTQYF.

The chain has TRBV7-2 and TRBJ1-5, with D possibly TRBD1 on 5 matching bases. V was pared by 5 bases and J by 2 bases, with 10 bases between. This CDR3 is built from 14 residues. Germline CDR1 is SGHTA and CDR2 is FQGNSA. The CDR3 protein is CASSPRGGNQPQHF. The CDR3 DNA reads as TGTGCCAGCAGCCCGAGGGGTGGCAATCAGCCCCAGCATTTT.

The chain combines TRBV9 with TRBJ2-3; no clear D gene. Per germline, CDR1 SGDLS and CDR2 YYNGEE. V was shortened by 0 bases and J by 2 bases, with 7 bases between the two germline ends. CDR3 length equals 14 residues. The CDR3 sequence: CASSVVDTTDTQYF. The CDR3 DNA reads TGTGCCAGCAGCGTAGTCGACACCACAGATACGCAGTATTTT.

The rearrangement joins TRBV4-1 to TRBJ1-5; D uncertain. Trimming shortened V by 0 bases and J by 2 bases, and 8 bases separated the two germline ends. CDR3 length: 15 residues. In germline, CDR1 is MGHRA, CDR2 YSYEKL. CDR3 amino acids: CASSQDDLGNQPQHF. The CDR3 coding sequence is TGCGCCAGCAGCCAAGACGACTTGGGCAATCAGCCCCAGCATTTT.

The chain joins TRBV5-6 to TRBJ2-3; D is perhaps TRBD2 (5 bases). Trimming removed 4 bases at V and 3 bases at J, with 15 bases between. Germline loops: CDR1 SGHDT, CDR2 YYEEEE. This CDR3 comprises 15 residues. CDR3: CASSLLDFRTDTQYF. In DNA form, the CDR3 reads TGTGCCAGCAGCCTGCTGGACTTCCGGACAGATACGCAGTATTTT. The entire variable domain, with the rest obtained from reference TRBV5-6 and TRBJ2-3, is as follows: DAGVTQSPTHLIKTRGQQVTLRCSPKSGHDTVSWYQQALGQGPQFIFQYYEEEERQRGNFPDRFSGHQFPNYSSELNVNALLLGDSALYLCASSLLDFRTDTQYFGPGTRLTVL.

The V call is TRBV6-5, the J call TRBJ1-1, with D unresolved. Germline V gene lookup returns CDR1 MNHEY and CDR2 SVGAGI. V lost 6 bases and J lost 0, with 14 bases in between. The CDR3 is 15 amino acids. The CDR3 DNA is TGTGCCAGCAGCCCCCTGAGCAGAATGAACACTGAAGCTTTCTTT. As protein: CASSPLSRMNTEAFF.

The chain is built from TRBV27 and TRBJ1-1; a weak D match, TRBD1 (5 bases). The V gene lost 4 bases and the J gene lost 8 bases, with 26 bases spanning the gap. Germline V CDR1 and CDR2: MNHEY, SMNVEV (reference sequence). The CDR3 loop spans 17 amino acids. The CDR3 sequence is CASSSERTNDRNREAFF. The CDR3 DNA reads TGTGCCAGCAGTTCAGAGCGCACCAATGACAGAAATAGAGAAGCTTTCTTT.

This clone turned up a few times. V usage is TRBV7-9 and J usage is TRBJ2-2, with D possibly TRBD1 on 5 matching bases. V lost 5 bases, J lost 5 bases, and 12 bases lay in between. CDR3 length equals 14 residues. Germline CDR1 SEHNR, CDR2 FQNEAQ (reference sequence). The CDR3 reads CASSHPDSTGELFF. The DNA for the CDR3 is TGTGCCAGCAGCCATCCCGACAGTACCGGGGAGCTGTTTTTT.

This chain connects TRBV18 to TRBJ2-1, with a tentative D call TRBD1 (5 bases). The germline CDR1 and CDR2 sequences are KGHSH and LQKENI. V was cut by 3 bases and J by 7 bases, with 13 bases left in between. The CDR3 totals 14 residues. CDR3 residues: CASSPSRGNNEQFF. For the CDR3, the DNA is TGTGCCAGCTCACCTAGTAGGGGAAATAATGAGCAGTTCTTC.

The chain joins TRBV6-6 to TRBJ1-5; the D gene is possibly TRBD1 (6 bases). With 5 bases removed from V and 0 bases from J, the gap between germline ends came to 11 bases. Germline CDR1 reads MNHNY; CDR2 reads SVGAGI (reference sequence). The CDR3 is 15 amino acids. The CDR3 DNA is TGTGCCAGCAGTATGGGGACACTTAGCAATCAGCCCCAGCATTTT. Amino acids: CASSMGTLSNQPQHF.

The J gene is TRBJ2-1, the V gene TRBV27; weak D call: TRBD1 (5 bases). This CDR3 has 15 amino acids. Trimming cost V 1 base and J 0 bases, with 7 bases left between them. Per the germline V gene, CDR1 is MNHEY and CDR2 is SMNVEV (reference sequence). The CDR3 here is CASSLWGSSYNEQFF. CDR3 nucleotide sequence: TGTGCCAGCAGTTTATGGGGCAGCTCCTACAATGAGCAGTTCTTC.

The CDR3 region has the DNA TGTGCCAGCAGCCAACCCAAGGAGGGGATCCACGAGCAGTACTTC. Translated, it gives CASSQPKEGIHEQYF. The chain has TRBV14 and TRBJ2-7; D may be TRBD2 (6 bases). V dropped 2 bases and J dropped 5 bases, with 16 bases sitting between them. CDR1 is SGHDN and CDR2 is FVKESK in the germline V gene. This CDR3 contains 15 residues. The whole variable domain, remainder taken from reference TRBV14 and TRBJ2-7, is EAGVTQFPSHSVIEKGQTVTLRCDPISGHDNLYWYRRVMGKEIKFLLHFVKESKQDESGMPNNRFLAERTGGTYSTLKVQPAELEDSGVYFCASSQPKEGIHEQYFGPGTRLTVT.

This chain joins TRBV5-4 and TRBJ1-5; unclear D gene. The V gene's germline CDR1 is SGHNT and CDR2 YYREEE (reference sequence). The V end was cut by 2 bases, the J end by 9 bases, with 15 bases between. CDR3 length equals 14 residues. This CDR3 reads CASSFEPRKMPQHF. The DNA for the CDR3 is TGTGCCAGCAGCTTTGAGCCCAGGAAGATGCCCCAGCATTTT.

The chain recombines TRBV29-1 with TRBJ1-1; no reliable D call. The CDR3 length is 11 residues. CDR1 is SQVTM, CDR2 ANQGSEA, per germline. Trimming stripped 2 bases from V and 7 bases from J, with 8 bases between. In DNA, the CDR3 is TGCAGCGTTGAATTTGAGGGTGAAGCTTTCTTT. Its translation is CSVEFEGEAFF.